One and the same sample provided the 11 T cell receptor beta chains below, sequenced in a study of cytomegalovirus exposure and HLA in healthy donors. Clones were sequenced by immunoSEQ multiplex PCR, and TCRdb holds only the in-frame ones, with some missing. The repertoire holds 150,000 to 180,000 clones, with roughly 84% as singletons. The sequencing sample was made of PBMCs. The receptors originated from a human donor in good health.

The chain joins TRBV15 to TRBJ2-2; 9 positions match TRBD2. J gave up 7 bases and V 3 bases, and 6 bases lay outside the gene matches. Germline loops: CDR1 LNHNV, CDR2 YYDKDF (reference sequence). The CDR3 covers 15 residues. The DNA of the CDR3 is TGTGCCACCAGCAGGCGGGCTAGCGGGAACGGGGAGCTGTTTTTT. This codes for CATSRRASGNGELFF.

The V call is TRBV5-6, the J call TRBJ1-3; no reliable D call. V was cut by 4 bases and J by 1 base, with 12 bases left in between. The CDR3 spans 15 residues. Germline CDR1 SGHDT, CDR2 YYEEEE. CDR3 in DNA: TGTGCCAGCAGCCCGGGTCGCCAGTCTGGAAACACCATATATTTT. Protein: CASSPGRQSGNTIYF.

The chain recombines TRBV27 with TRBJ2-3; maybe TRBD2 (5 bases). The CDR3 totals 15 residues. Trimming removed 6 bases from V and 6 bases from J, with 19 bases in between. Germline loops: CDR1 MNHEY, CDR2 SMNVEV (reference sequence). This chain's CDR3 is CASRRWTLLKDTQYF. The CDR3 nucleotides read TGTGCCAGCAGGCGTTGGACTCTTCTCAAGGATACGCAGTATTTT.

The V call is TRBV2, the J call TRBJ2-3, with TRBD2 as a possible D gene (5 bases). This CDR3 is built from 15 residues. The germline gives CDR1 SNHLY, CDR2 FYNNEI. Trimming shortened V by 4 bases and J by 4 bases, and 15 bases separated the two germline ends. In DNA form, the CDR3 reads TGTGCCAGCAGTGGCGAGGGAGCCCGCGCAGATACGCAGTATTTT. As protein: CASSGEGARADTQYF.

V and J are TRBV5-1 and TRBJ2-7; tentatively, D is TRBD1 (5 bases). Trimming shortened V by 4 bases and J by 2 bases, and 10 bases separated the two germline ends. This CDR3 is built from 13 residues. CDR1 SGHRS and CDR2 YFSETQ come from the germline V gene. The CDR3, as DNA: TGCGCCAGCAGCCCGGACACAACCTACGAGCAGTACTTC. It specifies CASSPDTTYEQYF.

This chain connects TRBV7-9 to TRBJ1-4; D is perhaps TRBD1 (5 bases). V was clipped by 8 bases and J by 0 bases, with 10 bases between them. Germline CDR1 is SEHNR and CDR2 is FQNEAQ (reference sequence). The CDR3 totals 14 residues. The CDR3 DNA is TGTGCCAGCGGCCTGACAGCAACTAATGAAAAACTGTTTTTT. This gives the protein CASGLTATNEKLFF.

The chain joins TRBV19 to TRBJ1-3; 8 positions agree with TRBD1. The J segment lost 0 bases and the V segment lost 3 bases, leaving 4 bases of the junction unmatched. Germline CDR1 reads LNHDA; CDR2 reads SQIVND (reference sequence). The CDR3 has 16 residues. The CDR3 protein is CASSMDRAFSGNTIYF. The DNA of the CDR3 is TGTGCCAGTAGTATGGACAGGGCCTTCTCTGGAAACACCATATATTTT.

This sequence joins TRBV29-1 and TRBJ2-6, with TRBD1 matching 11 bases. The CDR3 covers 17 residues. V was pared by 6 bases and J by 1 base, with 8 bases of the junction left unmatched. Germline values: CDR1 SQVTM, CDR2 ANQGSEA. The CDR3 region has the DNA TGCAGCGTACAAAAGGGACAGGGGGAGTCTGGGGCCAACGTCCTGACTTTC. Translation gives CSVQKGQGESGANVLTF.

The CDR3 region is CSVSRGGGSEQYF. In nucleotides, the CDR3 is TGCAGCGTTTCCCGCGGGGGTGGGTCCGAGCAGTACTTC. J is TRBJ2-7 and V is TRBV29-1, with 7 bases fitting TRBD2. The germline V gene encodes CDR1 SQVTM and CDR2 ANQGSEA. CDR3 size: 13 residues. The junction had 10 bases not matched to a gene; V was cut back by 5 bases and J by 6 bases.

The V call is TRBV7-2, the J call TRBJ1-4; D gene unclear. CDR3 size: 14 residues. The V gene lost 1 base and the J gene lost 6 bases, with 9 bases spanning the gap. CDR1 is SGHTA and CDR2 is FQGNSA in the germline V gene. The CDR3 coding sequence is TGTGCCAGCAGCTTAGGCGAGCCCCATGAAAAACTGTTTTTT. Its protein product is CASSLGEPHEKLFF.

This chain uses TRBV9 with TRBJ1-6; D is unresolved. V was pared by 0 bases and J by 7 bases, with 11 bases between. The germline CDR1 and CDR2 sequences are SGDLS and YYNGEE. The CDR3 length is 15 residues. The CDR3 loop is CASSVGRSRNSPLHF. CDR3 in DNA: TGTGCCAGCAGCGTAGGCCGGAGCCGGAATTCACCCCTCCACTTT.